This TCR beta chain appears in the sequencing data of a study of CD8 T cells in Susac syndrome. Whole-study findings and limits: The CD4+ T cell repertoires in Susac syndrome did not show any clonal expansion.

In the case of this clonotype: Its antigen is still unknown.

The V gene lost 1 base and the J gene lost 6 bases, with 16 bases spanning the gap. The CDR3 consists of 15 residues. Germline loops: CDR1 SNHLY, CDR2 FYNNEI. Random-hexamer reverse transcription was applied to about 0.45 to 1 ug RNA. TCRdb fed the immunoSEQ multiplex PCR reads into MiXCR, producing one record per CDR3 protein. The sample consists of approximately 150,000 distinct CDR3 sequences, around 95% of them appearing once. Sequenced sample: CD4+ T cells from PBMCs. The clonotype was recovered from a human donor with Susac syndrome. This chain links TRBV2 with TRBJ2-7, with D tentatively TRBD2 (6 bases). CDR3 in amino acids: CASSEGGILTLEQYF. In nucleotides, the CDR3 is TGTGCCAGCAGTGAAGGCGGGATCTTAACTCTCGAGCAGTACTTC. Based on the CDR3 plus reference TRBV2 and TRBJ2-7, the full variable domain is EPEVTQTPSHQVTQMGQEVILRCVPISNHLYFYWYRQILGQKVEFLVSFYNNEISEKSEIFDDQFSVERPDGSNFTLKIRSTKLEDSAMYFCASSEGGILTLEQYFGPGTRLTVT.